These T cell receptor beta chains were read from a single sample in a study of cytomegalovirus exposure and HLA in healthy donors. Sequencing used immunoSEQ multiplex PCR; TCRdb keeps in-frame clones, though not all of them. The sample carries 65,000 to 95,000 clones, approximately 79% recorded once. Specimen: PBMCs. All receptors derive from a man aged 30 to 45 in good health and CMV-seronegative. Each CDR3 is given with its conserved first and last residue. A D gene is named only where the DNA matches it firmly. Rows give clone size only sometimes, using once, few, many, or a class for an expanded clone.

v_call: TRBV5-1; j_call: TRBJ2-7; d_call: -; clone_size: few; cdr3_aa: CASKKGESFYEQYF; cdr3_nt: TGCGCCAGCAAAAAGGGGGAGAGTTTCTACGAGCAGTACTTC
v_call: TRBV6-1; j_call: TRBJ2-7; d_call: TRBD2; clone_size: -; cdr3_aa: CASSPGLAGGEQYF; cdr3_nt: TGTGCCAGCAGTCCGGGACTAGCGGGAGGGGAGCAGTACTTC
v_call: TRBV7-2; j_call: TRBJ2-1; d_call: -; clone_size: -; cdr3_aa: CASSLDEPYNEQFF; cdr3_nt: TGTGCCAGCAGCTTAGACGAGCCCTACAATGAGCAGTTCTTC
v_call: TRBV29-1; j_call: TRBJ2-5; d_call: -; clone_size: -; cdr3_aa: CSVEVGGTQYF; cdr3_nt: TGCAGCGTTGAAGTAGGCGGGACCCAGTACTTC
v_call: TRBV7-9; j_call: TRBJ2-1; d_call: -; clone_size: -; cdr3_aa: CASSLELALYNEQFF; cdr3_nt: TGTGCCAGCAGCTTAGAACTAGCCCTCTACAATGAGCAGTTCTTC
v_call: TRBV12-5; j_call: TRBJ1-1; d_call: TRBD1; clone_size: -; cdr3_aa: CASGLSPHKDRLNTEAFF; cdr3_nt: TGTGCTAGTGGTTTGTCACCCCACAAGGACAGGTTGAACACTGAAGCTTTCTTT
v_call: TRBV7-9; j_call: TRBJ2-1; d_call: -; clone_size: -; cdr3_aa: CASSLVWRDSNNEQFF; cdr3_nt: TGTGCCAGCAGCTTAGTCTGGAGGGACTCCAACAATGAGCAGTTCTTC
v_call: TRBV7-8; j_call: TRBJ1-6; d_call: -; clone_size: -; cdr3_aa: CASSLARNGWSPLHF; cdr3_nt: TGTGCCAGCAGCTTAGCAAGAAACGGTTGGTCACCCCTCCACTTT
v_call: TRBV28; j_call: TRBJ2-1; d_call: TRBD2; clone_size: few; cdr3_aa: CASSLAAGVSYNEQFF; cdr3_nt: TGTGCCAGCAGTTTAGCGGCGGGAGTATCCTACAATGAGCAGTTCTTC
v_call: TRBV6-1; j_call: TRBJ2-7; d_call: -; clone_size: few; cdr3_aa: CASKRTYEQYF; cdr3_nt: TGTGCCAGCAAGAGGACCTACGAGCAGTACTTC
v_call: TRBV27; j_call: TRBJ2-7; d_call: TRBD1; clone_size: -; cdr3_aa: CSSTSAGQGAGEQYF; cdr3_nt: TGTTCCAGCACCTCGGCAGGACAGGGGGCGGGAGAGCAGTACTTC
v_call: TRBV7-6; j_call: TRBJ1-3; d_call: -; clone_size: few; cdr3_aa: CASSPGRGSGNTIYF; cdr3_nt: TGTGCCAGCAGCCCTGGCAGGGGCTCTGGAAACACCATATATTTT
v_call: TRBV28; j_call: TRBJ1-5; d_call: TRBD1; clone_size: -; cdr3_aa: CATSGQINQPQHF; cdr3_nt: TGTGCCACCTCGGGACAGATCAATCAGCCCCAGCATTTT
v_call: TRBV10-3; j_call: TRBJ1-1; d_call: -; clone_size: -; cdr3_aa: CAISNSKHTEAFF; cdr3_nt: TGTGCCATCAGCAACAGTAAGCACACTGAAGCTTTCTTT
v_call: TRBV30; j_call: TRBJ1-1; d_call: -; clone_size: -; cdr3_aa: CAWSGTEGMNTEAFF; cdr3_nt: TGTGCCTGGAGTGGGACAGAAGGCATGAACACTGAAGCTTTCTTT
v_call: TRBV2; j_call: TRBJ2-6; d_call: -; clone_size: -; cdr3_aa: CASSAGAGANVLTF; cdr3_nt: TGTGCCAGCAGTGCGGGAGCTGGGGCCAACGTCCTGACTTTC
v_call: TRBV18; j_call: TRBJ2-1; d_call: -; clone_size: -; cdr3_aa: CASSPLARNEQFF; cdr3_nt: TGTGCCAGCTCACCACTAGCAAGGAATGAGCAGTTCTTC
v_call: TRBV6-6; j_call: TRBJ2-7; d_call: -; clone_size: -; cdr3_aa: CAIHGFNSYEQYF; cdr3_nt: TGTGCCATCCACGGTTTTAACTCCTACGAGCAGTACTTC
v_call: TRBV7-2; j_call: TRBJ2-7; d_call: TRBD2; clone_size: -; cdr3_aa: CASSSGLVAAYEQYF; cdr3_nt: TGTGCCAGCAGCTCGGGACTAGTTGCAGCCTACGAGCAGTACTTC
v_call: TRBV4-2; j_call: TRBJ1-5; d_call: -; clone_size: few; cdr3_aa: CASSQGDYSNQPQHF; cdr3_nt: TGTGCCAGCAGCCAAGGCGATTATAGCAATCAGCCCCAGCATTTT
v_call: TRBV6-5; j_call: TRBJ2-7; d_call: -; clone_size: once; cdr3_aa: CASSRVLSYYEQYF; cdr3_nt: TGTGCCAGCAGTCGAGTTCTAAGCTACTACGAGCAGTACTTC
v_call: TRBV28; j_call: TRBJ2-6; d_call: TRBD1; clone_size: -; cdr3_aa: CASYEGGQGNVLTF; cdr3_nt: TGTGCCAGCTACGAAGGGGGCCAAGGCAACGTCCTGACTTTC
v_call: TRBV19; j_call: TRBJ2-1; d_call: TRBD2; clone_size: -; cdr3_aa: CASKRRTSGSGSEQFF; cdr3_nt: TGTGCCAGTAAGAGAAGGACTAGCGGGAGTGGAAGTGAGCAGTTCTTC
v_call: TRBV5-1; j_call: TRBJ2-1; d_call: -; clone_size: -; cdr3_aa: CASSFTGSSYNEQFF; cdr3_nt: TGCGCCAGCAGCTTCACAGGGAGCTCCTACAATGAGCAGTTCTTC
v_call: TRBV6-5; j_call: TRBJ2-7; d_call: -; clone_size: once; cdr3_aa: CASAGQNVYEQYF; cdr3_nt: TGTGCCAGCGCGGGACAGAACGTCTACGAGCAGTACTTC
v_call: TRBV27; j_call: TRBJ1-1; d_call: -; clone_size: -; cdr3_aa: CASFVSGGNTEAFF; cdr3_nt: TGTGCCAGCTTTGTCAGCGGGGGGAACACTGAAGCTTTCTTT
v_call: TRBV6-1; j_call: TRBJ2-3; d_call: -; clone_size: -; cdr3_aa: CASSDFRADTQYF; cdr3_nt: TGTGCCAGCAGTGATTTTAGAGCAGATACGCAGTATTTT
v_call: TRBV25-1; j_call: TRBJ1-1; d_call: -; clone_size: -; cdr3_aa: CASSAGVTNTEAFF; cdr3_nt: TGTGCCAGCAGCGCAGGGGTCACGAACACTGAAGCTTTCTTT
v_call: TRBV4-3; j_call: TRBJ1-4; d_call: TRBD1; clone_size: few; cdr3_aa: CASSLTGGREKLFF; cdr3_nt: TGCGCCAGCAGCCTGACAGGGGGTCGTGAAAAACTGTTTTTT
v_call: TRBV11-2; j_call: TRBJ2-6; d_call: -; clone_size: -; cdr3_aa: CASSFQGSGANVLTF; cdr3_nt: TGTGCCAGCAGCTTCCAGGGAAGTGGGGCCAACGTCCTGACTTTC
v_call: TRBV7-9; j_call: TRBJ2-7; d_call: TRBD2; clone_size: -; cdr3_aa: CASSLLLAEIYEQYF; cdr3_nt: TGTGCCAGCAGCTTACTACTAGCGGAGATCTACGAGCAGTACTTC
v_call: TRBV28; j_call: TRBJ2-7; d_call: -; clone_size: few; cdr3_aa: CASRMREQYF; cdr3_nt: TGTGCCAGCAGGATGCGCGAGCAGTACTTC